This T cell receptor beta chain stems from a study of OX40 agonist ivuxolimab in advanced cancers. The wider study: Ivuxolimab, an antibody acting as an agonist of OX40 (CD134), was used to treat patients. Broader study findings: The average count of expanded clones was higher among CD8+ T cells than among CD4+. Clones of CD4+ and CD8+ blood T cells grew by week 6 at doses of 0.1 to 3.0 mg/kg.

V dropped 7 bases and J dropped 1 base, with 14 bases sitting between them. The germline gives CDR1 LNHDA, CDR2 SQIVND (reference sequence). CDR3 size: 14 residues. Clones were read by immunoSEQ multiplex PCR, and TCRdb kept only the in-frame ones, dropping some. The table records under 85,000 clones, 85% of them present only once. With respect to this clone: Its antigen is not identified.

The sequenced sample was CD4+ or CD8+ T cells sorted from blood, obtained in a trial of the OX40 agonist ivuxolimab. The V call is TRBV19, the J call TRBJ2-7, with D possibly matching TRBD1 (6 bases). This clonotype was sampled from an adult with an advanced solid tumor such as melanoma, head and neck, liver or kidney cancer. Written as DNA, the CDR3 is TGTGCCAGTAAAGAGTACAGGGAATCCTACGAGCAGTACTTC. This codes for CASKEYRESYEQYF.